Listed below are T cell receptor beta chains from one sample, sequenced in a study of T cells in localized non-small cell lung cancer. Clones were read by immunoSEQ multiplex PCR, and TCRdb kept only the in-frame ones, dropping some. The sample yields under 150,000 clones, roughly nine tenths seen once. The material was peripheral blood, obtained before any cancer treatment. Receptors originate from a female donor over 55 with stage I lung adenocarcinoma. The CDR3 runs from the conserved cysteine through the conserved F or W. D genes are given only for firm matches. Clone size is not always given. Where it is, it says once, few, many or a class for expanded clones.

clone size	J gene	V gene	D gene	CDR3 DNA	CDR3 protein
NA	TRBJ1-3	TRBV6-5	NA	TGTGCCAGCAGTGGGGGTATTGGAAACACCATATATTTT	CASSGGIGNTIYF
NA	TRBJ1-1	TRBV6-5	NA	TGTGCCAGCAGTTACTCAGGTTTCACTGAAGCTTTCTTT	CASSYSGFTEAFF
NA	TRBJ2-7	TRBV7-9	TRBD2	TGTGCCACCGACCCGACTAGCGTCTACGAGCAGTACTTC	CATDPTSVYEQYF
NA	TRBJ1-1	TRBV5-1	TRBD1	TGCGCCAGCAGCTTGGAGGGGTTGGGGGACAGAGAAGCTTTCTTT	CASSLEGLGDREAFF
NA	TRBJ1-6	TRBV29-1	TRBD1	TGCAGCGTCTCCATGACAGGGGGAAATTCACCCCTCCACTTT	CSVSMTGGNSPLHF
few	TRBJ1-1	TRBV19	NA	TGTGCCAGTAGTACAGGGGTGCCCACTGAAGCTTTCTTT	CASSTGVPTEAFF
few	TRBJ2-1	TRBV5-1	NA	TGCGCCAGCAGCTTGGGACGGGCATATGAGCAGTTCTTC	CASSLGRAYEQFF
once	TRBJ2-2	TRBV6-6	NA	TGTGCCAGCCATAGGACCGGGGAGCTGTTTTTT	CASHRTGELFF
NA	TRBJ2-2	TRBV19	TRBD1	TGTGGCAGCGCCCTACAGGGGGCGCCCGGGGAGCTGTTTTTT	CGSALQGAPGELFF
NA	TRBJ2-3	TRBV7-3	TRBD2	TGTGCCAGCAGCCCGATCGCGCTAGCGGGAGGGACCCACGGGACAGATACGCAGTATTTT	CASSPIALAGGTHGTDTQYF
NA	TRBJ2-6	TRBV6-6	NA	TGTGCCAGCAGTTCTGGGGCCAACGTCCTGACTTTC	CASSSGANVLTF
NA	TRBJ2-7	TRBV19	NA	TGTGCCAGTTCCAACGGGTGGGGGACCTACGAGCAGTACTTC	CASSNGWGTYEQYF
NA	TRBJ1-2	TRBV28	NA	TGTGCCAGCAGTTTATTACAGGGAATCGTTAAATTCTATGGCTACACCTTC	CASSLLQGIVKFYGYTF
NA	TRBJ1-5	TRBV7-9	TRBD1	TGTGCCAGCAGCTTAGCTGGGGGACAGGGGGTTAATCAGCCCCAGCATTTT	CASSLAGGQGVNQPQHF
NA	TRBJ2-7	TRBV10-3	TRBD1	TGTGCCATCAGTCCGGTGACAGGGCGGTCCTACGAGCAGTACTTC	CAISPVTGRSYEQYF
NA	TRBJ1-5	TRBV4-2	NA	TGTGCCAGCAGCCAAGAAATAGGGGCCCCTCAGCCCCAGCATTTT	CASSQEIGAPQPQHF
NA	TRBJ2-3	TRBV6-5	TRBD2	TGTGCCAGCAGTTACGTGGCGGGAGGCACAGATACGCAGTATTTT	CASSYVAGGTDTQYF
NA	TRBJ2-7	TRBV7-9	TRBD2	TGTGCCAGCAGAGCTAGCGGGAGCTCCTACGAGCAGTACTTC	CASRASGSSYEQYF
NA	TRBJ2-2	TRBV5-1	NA	TGCGCCAGCAGCCCTGAAGGCGCGTCCGGGGAGCTGTTTTTT	CASSPEGASGELFF
once	TRBJ2-3	TRBV6-4	NA	TGTGCCAGCAGTGACTCGGAGGGCGGCACAGATACGCAGTATTTT	CASSDSEGGTDTQYF
NA	TRBJ1-4	TRBV5-1	NA	TGCGCCAGTTCTCGGACAGCGAATAATGAAAAACTGTTTTTT	CASSRTANNEKLFF
NA	TRBJ1-2	TRBV9	NA	TGTGCCAGCAGCGTATCGGGCAGCCCTAACTATGGCTACACCTTC	CASSVSGSPNYGYTF
NA	TRBJ2-7	TRBV6-1	NA	TGTGCCACCCCAACTGACACCCGCTCCTACGAGCAGTACTTC	CATPTDTRSYEQYF
NA	TRBJ1-4	TRBV29-1	TRBD1	TGCAGCGTGGTGACAGGGTGGAATGAAAAACTGTTTTTT	CSVVTGWNEKLFF
NA	TRBJ2-5	TRBV18	NA	TGTGCCAGCTCTGAAGAGACCCAGTACTTC	CASSEETQYF
NA	TRBJ1-1	TRBV12-5	NA	TGTGCTAGTGGTTTCTGGGGACAAAACACTGAAGCTTTCTTT	CASGFWGQNTEAFF
NA	TRBJ1-4	TRBV18	TRBD1	TGTGCCAGCTCACCTCAAGTGTACAGGGGCTCGGGTAAAAAGGAAAAACTGTTTTTT	CASSPQVYRGSGKKEKLFF
NA	TRBJ2-2	TRBV7-3	NA	TGTGCCAGCAGCCCCATGGTCGGGGAGCTGTTTTTT	CASSPMVGELFF
NA	TRBJ2-3	TRBV2	NA	TGTGCCAGCATCCGAAGGAGGGGGACATTGGGAGATACGCAGTATTTT	CASIRRRGTLGDTQYF
NA	TRBJ2-1	TRBV7-3	NA	TGTGCCAGCAGCCCTTCTAGTTATCATGAGCAGTTCTTC	CASSPSSYHEQFF
NA	TRBJ1-1	TRBV6-4	NA	TGTGCCACCGTCCCCAGGGGAGAGAACACTGAAGCTTTCTTT	CATVPRGENTEAFF
NA	TRBJ1-1	TRBV28	NA	TGTGCCAGCAGTTTAATAGGGCCGAACACTGAAGCTTTCTTT	CASSLIGPNTEAFF
NA	TRBJ2-7	TRBV5-1	TRBD1	TGCGCCAGCAGCTCTACAGGGGGGTCCTACGAGCAGTACTTC	CASSSTGGSYEQYF
NA	TRBJ2-7	TRBV10-3	TRBD1	TGTGCCATCAGCTTGGACAGGGTCCCCTTTGGCGAGCAGTACTTC	CAISLDRVPFGEQYF
NA	TRBJ2-1	TRBV11-3	NA	TGTGCCAGCAGCTCACGGACGCTAGCGTCCTACAATGAGCAGTTCTTC	CASSSRTLASYNEQFF
NA	TRBJ1-6	TRBV30	NA	TGTGCCGCGAAACAGGGTAACGCCTATAATTCACCCCTCCACTTT	CAAKQGNAYNSPLHF
NA	TRBJ1-1	TRBV27	TRBD1	TGTGCCAGCAGTTATAGACAGGGAGAAGCTTTCTTT	CASSYRQGEAFF
NA	TRBJ2-3	TRBV19	TRBD2	TGTGCCAGCCGGGGGGGGAGTACGCAGTATTTT	CASRGGSTQYF
NA	TRBJ2-3	TRBV29-1	NA	TGCAGCGTTGAGGGTTGGGCCCCAGGCCCAGATACGCAGTATTTT	CSVEGWAPGPDTQYF
few	TRBJ2-3	TRBV11-2	NA	TGTGCCAGCAGCTTACGATTTCCAGATACGCAGTATTTT	CASSLRFPDTQYF
NA	TRBJ1-2	TRBV29-1	TRBD1	TGCAGCTACACACGGACAGGGGGACCTAACTATGGCTACACCTTC	CSYTRTGGPNYGYTF
NA	TRBJ1-1	TRBV7-9	NA	TGTGCCAGCAGCTTTAGCTGGGGACCGGAGGCTTTCTTT	CASSFSWGPEAFF
NA	TRBJ2-2	TRBV2	NA	TGTGCCAGCAGTGAATCCTTTTCCGGGGAGCTGTTTTTT	CASSESFSGELFF
NA	TRBJ2-1	TRBV28	NA	TGTGCCAGCTCTTTTCGTCCAGGGTCATCCTACAATGAGCAGTTCTTC	CASSFRPGSSYNEQFF
few	TRBJ2-2	TRBV7-3	TRBD1	TGTGCCAGCAGCTGGGGACAGGGCGGAAACACCGGGGAGCTGTTTTTT	CASSWGQGGNTGELFF
NA	TRBJ2-5	TRBV6-5	NA	TGTGCCAGCAGTTACTCGTCCGGTCCCCAAGAGACCCAGTACTTC	CASSYSSGPQETQYF
NA	TRBJ2-7	TRBV7-9	NA	TGTGCCAGCAGCTTAACCAGGGGAGGAGGCGAGCAGTACTTC	CASSLTRGGGEQYF
NA	TRBJ2-1	TRBV9	NA	TGTGCCAGCTCCCGGGGGAGCTCCTACAATGAGCAGTTCTTC	CASSRGSSYNEQFF
NA	TRBJ1-5	TRBV19	NA	TGTGCCAGTAGTCGGGACGGAGGTGGAAGCAATCAGCCCCAGCATTTT	CASSRDGGGSNQPQHF
many	TRBJ2-5	TRBV9	NA	TGTGCCAGCAGCGTAGGGCTAGATCCGACGGAGACCCAGTACTTC	CASSVGLDPTETQYF
NA	TRBJ1-3	TRBV18	NA	TGTGCCAGCTTACAGACTCTGGACTCTGGAAACACCATATATTTT	CASLQTLDSGNTIYF
NA	TRBJ2-1	TRBV11-1	TRBD1	TGTGCCAGCAGCTTTAGGGACAGGGCCTACAATGAGCAGTTCTTC	CASSFRDRAYNEQFF
NA	TRBJ2-4	TRBV9	NA	TGTGCCAGCAGCGTAGCGGATTTTGGGGACGCAGCCAAAAACATTCAGTACTTC	CASSVADFGDAAKNIQYF
once	TRBJ2-7	TRBV10-2	TRBD1	TGCGCCAGCAGCAGGGACAGGGGGTTAGGGCAGTACTTC	CASSRDRGLGQYF
NA	TRBJ2-1	TRBV28	TRBD2	TGTGCCAGCAGAACCGGGACTAGCGGGAGAATACCCTACAATGAGCAGTTCTTC	CASRTGTSGRIPYNEQFF